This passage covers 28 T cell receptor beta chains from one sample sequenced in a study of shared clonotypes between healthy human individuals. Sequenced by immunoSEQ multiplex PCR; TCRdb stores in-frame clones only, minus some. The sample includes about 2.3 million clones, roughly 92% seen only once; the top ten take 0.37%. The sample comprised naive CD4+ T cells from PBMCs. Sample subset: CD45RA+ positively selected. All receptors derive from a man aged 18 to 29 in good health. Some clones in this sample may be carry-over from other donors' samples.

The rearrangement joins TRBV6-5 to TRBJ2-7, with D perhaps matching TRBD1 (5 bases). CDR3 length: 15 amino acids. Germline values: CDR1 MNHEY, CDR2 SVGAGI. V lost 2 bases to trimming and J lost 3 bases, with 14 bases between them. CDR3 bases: TGTGCCAGCAGTTACCGCACCGAGGACAACTACGAGCAGTACTTC. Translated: CASSYRTEDNYEQYF.

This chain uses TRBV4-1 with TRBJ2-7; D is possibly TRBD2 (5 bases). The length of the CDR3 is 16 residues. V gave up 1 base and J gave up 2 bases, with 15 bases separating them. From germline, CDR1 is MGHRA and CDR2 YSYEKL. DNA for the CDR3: TGCGCCAGCAGCCAAGGCCGTGCCCGGGGTACCTACGAGCAGTACTTC. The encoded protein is CASSQGRARGTYEQYF.

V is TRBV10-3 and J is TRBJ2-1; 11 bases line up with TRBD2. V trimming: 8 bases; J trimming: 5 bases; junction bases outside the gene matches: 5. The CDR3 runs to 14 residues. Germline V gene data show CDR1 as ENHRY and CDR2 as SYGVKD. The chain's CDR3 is CAIQGLADDNEQFF. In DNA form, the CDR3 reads TGTGCCATCCAGGGACTAGCGGACGACAATGAGCAGTTCTTC.

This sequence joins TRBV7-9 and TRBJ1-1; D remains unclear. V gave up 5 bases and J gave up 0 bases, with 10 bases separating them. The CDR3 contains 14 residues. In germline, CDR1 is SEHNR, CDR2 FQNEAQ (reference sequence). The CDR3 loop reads CASSEGRLNTEAFF. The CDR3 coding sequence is TGTGCCAGCAGCGAAGGACGGCTGAACACTGAAGCTTTCTTT.

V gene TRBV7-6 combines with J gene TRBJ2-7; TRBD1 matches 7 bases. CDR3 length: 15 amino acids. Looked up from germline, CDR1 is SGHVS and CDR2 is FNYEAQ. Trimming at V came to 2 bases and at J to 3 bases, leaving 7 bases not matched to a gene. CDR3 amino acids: CASSLRDSRDYEQYF. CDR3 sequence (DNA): TGTGCCAGCAGCTTAAGGGACAGCAGAGACTACGAGCAGTACTTC.

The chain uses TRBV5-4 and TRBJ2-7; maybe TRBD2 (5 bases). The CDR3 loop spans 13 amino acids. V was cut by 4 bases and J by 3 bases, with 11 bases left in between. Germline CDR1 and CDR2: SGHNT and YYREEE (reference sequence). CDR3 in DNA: TGTGCCAGCAGCAGAGGCGGGCACTACGAGCAGTACTTC. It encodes CASSRGGHYEQYF.

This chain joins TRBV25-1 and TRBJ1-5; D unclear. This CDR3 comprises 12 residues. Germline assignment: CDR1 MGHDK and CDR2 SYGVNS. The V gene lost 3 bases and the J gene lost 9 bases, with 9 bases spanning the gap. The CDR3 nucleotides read TGTGCCAGCAGTGATTGGGTGGGGCCCCAGCATTTT. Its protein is CASSDWVGPQHF.

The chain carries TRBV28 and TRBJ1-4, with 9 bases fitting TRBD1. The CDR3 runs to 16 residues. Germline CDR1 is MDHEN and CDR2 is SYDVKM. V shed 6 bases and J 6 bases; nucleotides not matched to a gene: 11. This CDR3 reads CASSPFLGDRDEKLFF. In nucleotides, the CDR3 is TGTGCCAGCAGCCCCTTCCTGGGGGACAGGGATGAAAAACTGTTTTTT.

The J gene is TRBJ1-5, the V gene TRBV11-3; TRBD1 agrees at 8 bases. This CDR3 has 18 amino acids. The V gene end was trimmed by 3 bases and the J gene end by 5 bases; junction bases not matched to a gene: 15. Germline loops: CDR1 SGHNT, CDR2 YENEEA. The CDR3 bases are TGTGCCAGCAGCTTTCTACCAAAGGACAGGGCCCCATATCAGCCCCAGCATTTT. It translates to CASSFLPKDRAPYQPQHF.

The CDR3 region has the DNA TGTGCCAGCAGAGGACTAGCGCAATACTCCTACGAGCAGTACTTC. This translates into CASRGLAQYSYEQYF. J is TRBJ2-7 and V is TRBV28, with TRBD2 matching 9 bases. Germline loops: CDR1 MDHEN, CDR2 SYDVKM. The CDR3 extends over 15 amino acids. The V segment lost 6 bases and the J segment 0 bases; nucleotides outside the gene matches: 6.

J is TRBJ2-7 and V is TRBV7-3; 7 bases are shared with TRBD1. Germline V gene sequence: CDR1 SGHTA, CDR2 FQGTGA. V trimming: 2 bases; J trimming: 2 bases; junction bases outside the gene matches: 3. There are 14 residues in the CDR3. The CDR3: CASSLGTAPYEQYF. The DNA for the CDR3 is TGTGCCAGCAGCTTAGGGACAGCCCCCTACGAGCAGTACTTC.

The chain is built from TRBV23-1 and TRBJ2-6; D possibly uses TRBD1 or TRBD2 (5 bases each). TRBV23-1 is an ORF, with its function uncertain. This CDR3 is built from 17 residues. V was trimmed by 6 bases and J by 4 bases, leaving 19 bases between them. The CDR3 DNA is TGCGCCAGCAGCCCTCGGGACGGACCGGCGGGGGCCAACGTCCTGACTTTC. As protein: CASSPRDGPAGANVLTF.

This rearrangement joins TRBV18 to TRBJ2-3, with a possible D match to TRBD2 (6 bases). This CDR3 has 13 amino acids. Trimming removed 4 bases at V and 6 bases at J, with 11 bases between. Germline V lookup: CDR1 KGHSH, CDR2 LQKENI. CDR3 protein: CASSLRLEDTQYF. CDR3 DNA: TGTGCCAGCTCACTCCGACTAGAGGATACGCAGTATTTT.

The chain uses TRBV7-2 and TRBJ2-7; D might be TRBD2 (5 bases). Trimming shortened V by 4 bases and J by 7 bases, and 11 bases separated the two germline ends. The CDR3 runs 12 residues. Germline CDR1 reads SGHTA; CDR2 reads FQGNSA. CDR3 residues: CASSSHGIEQYF. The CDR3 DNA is TGTGCCAGCAGCTCCCACGGGATTGAGCAGTACTTC.

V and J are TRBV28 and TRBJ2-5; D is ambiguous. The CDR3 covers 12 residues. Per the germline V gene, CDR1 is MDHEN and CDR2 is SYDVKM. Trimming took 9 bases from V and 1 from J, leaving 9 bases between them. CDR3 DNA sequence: TGTGCCAGTCTGGACCTCCAAGAGACCCAGTACTTC. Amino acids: CASLDLQETQYF.

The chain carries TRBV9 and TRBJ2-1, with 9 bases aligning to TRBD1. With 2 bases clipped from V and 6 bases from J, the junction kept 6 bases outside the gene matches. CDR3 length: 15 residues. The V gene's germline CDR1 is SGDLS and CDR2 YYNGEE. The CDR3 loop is CASSVGQGTGNEQFF. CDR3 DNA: TGTGCCAGCAGCGTGGGACAGGGCACTGGCAATGAGCAGTTCTTC.

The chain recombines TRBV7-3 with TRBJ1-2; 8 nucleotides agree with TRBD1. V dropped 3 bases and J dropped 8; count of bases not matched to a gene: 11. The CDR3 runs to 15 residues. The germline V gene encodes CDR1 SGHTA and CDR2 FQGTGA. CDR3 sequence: CASSFGQGEGGGYTF. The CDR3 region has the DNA TGTGCCAGCAGCTTTGGACAGGGAGAAGGAGGCGGCTACACCTTC.

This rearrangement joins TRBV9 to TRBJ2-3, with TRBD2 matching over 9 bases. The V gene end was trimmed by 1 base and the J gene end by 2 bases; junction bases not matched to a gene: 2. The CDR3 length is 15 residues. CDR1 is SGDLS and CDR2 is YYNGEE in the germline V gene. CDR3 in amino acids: CASSVLAGITDTQYF. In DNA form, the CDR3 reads TGTGCCAGCAGCGTACTAGCGGGAATCACAGATACGCAGTATTTT.

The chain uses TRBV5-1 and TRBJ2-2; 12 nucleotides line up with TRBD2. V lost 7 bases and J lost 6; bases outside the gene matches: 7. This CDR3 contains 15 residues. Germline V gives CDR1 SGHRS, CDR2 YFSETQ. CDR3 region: CASSKLAGGSGELFF. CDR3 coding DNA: TGCGCCAGCTCTAAACTAGCGGGAGGCTCCGGGGAGCTGTTTTTT. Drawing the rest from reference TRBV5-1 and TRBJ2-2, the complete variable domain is KAGVTQTPRYLIKTRGQQVTLSCSPISGHRSVSWYQQTPGQGLQFLFEYFSETQRNKGNFPGRFSGRQFSNSRSEMNVSTLELGDSALYLCASSKLAGGSGELFFGEGSRLTVL.

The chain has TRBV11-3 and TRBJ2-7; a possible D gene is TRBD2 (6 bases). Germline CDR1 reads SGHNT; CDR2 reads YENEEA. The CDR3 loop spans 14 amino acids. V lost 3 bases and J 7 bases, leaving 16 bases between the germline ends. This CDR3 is CASSLRDGVDEQYF. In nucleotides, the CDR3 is TGTGCCAGCAGCTTGCGGGATGGGGTTGATGAGCAGTACTTC.

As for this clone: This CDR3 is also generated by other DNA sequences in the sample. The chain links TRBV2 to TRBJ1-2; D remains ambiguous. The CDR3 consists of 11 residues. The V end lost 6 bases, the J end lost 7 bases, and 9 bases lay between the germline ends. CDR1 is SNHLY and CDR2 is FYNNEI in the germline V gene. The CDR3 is CASSYSGGYTF. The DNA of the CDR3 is TGTGCCAGCAGCTACTCGGGTGGCTACACCTTC.

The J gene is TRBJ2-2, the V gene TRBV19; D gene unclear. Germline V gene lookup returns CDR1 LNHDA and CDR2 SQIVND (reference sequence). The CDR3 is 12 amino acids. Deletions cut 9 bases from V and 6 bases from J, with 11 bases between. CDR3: CASYSEPGELFF. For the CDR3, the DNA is TGTGCCAGCTACTCCGAGCCCGGGGAGCTGTTTTTT. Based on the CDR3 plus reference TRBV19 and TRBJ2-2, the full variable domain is DGGITQSPKYLFRKEGQNVTLSCEQNLNHDAMYWYRQDPGQGLRLIYYSQIVNDFQKGDIAEGYSVSREKKESFPLTVTSAQKNPTAFYLCASYSEPGELFFGEGSRLTVL.

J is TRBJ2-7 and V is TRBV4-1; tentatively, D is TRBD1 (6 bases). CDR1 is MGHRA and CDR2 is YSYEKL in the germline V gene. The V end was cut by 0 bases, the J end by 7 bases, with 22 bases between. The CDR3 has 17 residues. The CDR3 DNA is TGCGCCAGCAGCCAAGATCTTAGGACAGTCACAACCAGGGAGCAGTACTTC. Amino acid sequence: CASSQDLRTVTTREQYF.

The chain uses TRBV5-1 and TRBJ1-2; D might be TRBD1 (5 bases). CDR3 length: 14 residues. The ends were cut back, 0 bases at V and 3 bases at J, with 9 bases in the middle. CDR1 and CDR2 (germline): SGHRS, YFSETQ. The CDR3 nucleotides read TGCGCCAGCAGCTTGGATTCGGGGGACTATGGCTACACCTTC. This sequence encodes CASSLDSGDYGYTF.

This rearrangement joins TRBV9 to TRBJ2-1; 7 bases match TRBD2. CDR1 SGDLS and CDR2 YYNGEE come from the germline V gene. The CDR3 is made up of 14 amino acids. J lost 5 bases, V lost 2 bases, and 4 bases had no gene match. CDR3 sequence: CASSVTSQNNEQFF. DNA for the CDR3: TGTGCCAGCAGCGTGACTAGCCAAAACAATGAGCAGTTCTTC.

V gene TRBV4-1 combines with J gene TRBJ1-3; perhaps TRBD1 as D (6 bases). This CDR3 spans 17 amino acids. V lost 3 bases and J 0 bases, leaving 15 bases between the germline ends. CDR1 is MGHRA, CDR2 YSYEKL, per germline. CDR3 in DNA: TGCGCCAGCAGCCAGCCCTTAAGGGGGGCCTCTGGAAACACCATATATTTT. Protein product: CASSQPLRGASGNTIYF.

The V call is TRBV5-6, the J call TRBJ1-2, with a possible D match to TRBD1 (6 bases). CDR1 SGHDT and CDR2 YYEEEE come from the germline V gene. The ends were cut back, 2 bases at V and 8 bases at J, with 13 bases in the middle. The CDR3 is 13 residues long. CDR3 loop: CASSLNRVGGYTF. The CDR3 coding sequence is TGTGCCAGCAGCTTAAACAGGGTTGGAGGCTACACCTTC.

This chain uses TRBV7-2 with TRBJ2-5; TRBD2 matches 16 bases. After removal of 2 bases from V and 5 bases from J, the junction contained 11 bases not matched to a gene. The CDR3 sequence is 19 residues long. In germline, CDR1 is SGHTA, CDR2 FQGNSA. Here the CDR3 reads CASSLYAGTSGRAEETQYF. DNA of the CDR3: TGTGCCAGCAGCTTATATGCGGGGACTAGCGGGAGGGCCGAGGAGACCCAGTACTTC.